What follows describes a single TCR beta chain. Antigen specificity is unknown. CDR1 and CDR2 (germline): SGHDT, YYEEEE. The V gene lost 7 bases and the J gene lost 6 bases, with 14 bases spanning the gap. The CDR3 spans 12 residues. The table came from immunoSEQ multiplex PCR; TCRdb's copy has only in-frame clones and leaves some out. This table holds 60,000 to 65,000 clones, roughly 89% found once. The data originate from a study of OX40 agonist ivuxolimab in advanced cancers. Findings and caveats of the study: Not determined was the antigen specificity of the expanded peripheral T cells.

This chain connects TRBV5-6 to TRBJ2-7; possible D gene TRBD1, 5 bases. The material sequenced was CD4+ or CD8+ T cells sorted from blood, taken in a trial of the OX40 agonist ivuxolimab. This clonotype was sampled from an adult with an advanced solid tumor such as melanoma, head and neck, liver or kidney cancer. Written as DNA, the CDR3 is TGTGCCAGCGGCACAACAGGCATCGAGCAGTACTTC. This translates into CASGTTGIEQYF.